The clone carrying this T cell receptor beta chain was recorded at least ten times. The CDR3 has 15 residues. V dropped 7 bases and J dropped 6; count of bases not matched to a gene: 9. CDR1 is WSHSY and CDR2 is SAAADI in the germline V gene. This specimen comes from a study of spatial heterogeneity in lung cancer. For the study at large: On average, each unique TCR and UMI combination appeared more than ten times in raw reads.

Single TCR cDNA molecules each had their own unique molecular identifier. TCRdb redid the calling of the 5' RACE reads with MiXCR, one entry per CDR3 protein. The table records some 11,000 distinct CDR3 sequences, 3% to 5% of them present only once. Time point reported: sample taken at primary tumor resection. Whole RNA came from tumor, nontumor lung or frozen PBMC and was sequenced without being sorted. There were 72 donors, all of them untreated patients with early-stage non-small cell lung cancer. The clonotype originates from a male donor with early-stage non-small cell lung cancer. The specimen was normal lung tissue next to the tumor, collected at surgery. This chain joins TRBV10-2 and TRBJ1-5; 10 positions agree with TRBD1. CDR3 DNA: TGCGCCAGCACCCCCACCGGGACAGGGGCTCAGCCCCAGCATTTT. Encoded protein: CASTPTGTGAQPQHF.